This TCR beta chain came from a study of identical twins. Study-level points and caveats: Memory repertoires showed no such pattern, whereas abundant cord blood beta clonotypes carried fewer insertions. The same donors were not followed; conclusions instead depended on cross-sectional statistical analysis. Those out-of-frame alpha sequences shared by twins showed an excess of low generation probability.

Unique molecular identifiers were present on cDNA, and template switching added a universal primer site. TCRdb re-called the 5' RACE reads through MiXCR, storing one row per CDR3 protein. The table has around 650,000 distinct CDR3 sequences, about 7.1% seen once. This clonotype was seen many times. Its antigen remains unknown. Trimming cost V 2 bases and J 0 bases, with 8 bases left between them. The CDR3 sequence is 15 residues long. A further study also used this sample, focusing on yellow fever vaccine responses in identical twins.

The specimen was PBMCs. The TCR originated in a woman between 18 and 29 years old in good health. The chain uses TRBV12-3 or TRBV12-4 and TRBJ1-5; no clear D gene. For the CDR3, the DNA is TGTGCCAGCAGTTTATACATCAATAGCAATCAGCCCCAGCATTTT. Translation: CASSLYINSNQPQHF.